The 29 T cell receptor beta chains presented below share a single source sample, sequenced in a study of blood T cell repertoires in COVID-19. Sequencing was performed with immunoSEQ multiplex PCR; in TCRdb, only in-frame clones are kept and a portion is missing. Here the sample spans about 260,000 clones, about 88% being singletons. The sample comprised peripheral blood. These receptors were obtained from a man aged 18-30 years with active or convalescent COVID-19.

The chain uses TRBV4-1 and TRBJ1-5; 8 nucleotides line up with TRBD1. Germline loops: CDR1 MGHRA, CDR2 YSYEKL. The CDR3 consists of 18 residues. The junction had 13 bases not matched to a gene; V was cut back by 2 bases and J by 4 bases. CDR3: CASSQLSLQGAGNQPQHF. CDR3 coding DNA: TGCGCCAGCAGCCAACTATCGCTCCAGGGGGCTGGTAATCAGCCCCAGCATTTT.

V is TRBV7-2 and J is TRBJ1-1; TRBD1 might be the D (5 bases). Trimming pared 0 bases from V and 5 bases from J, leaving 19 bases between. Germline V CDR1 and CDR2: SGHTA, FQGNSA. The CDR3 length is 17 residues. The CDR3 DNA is TGTGCCAGCAGCTTAGCAGGCCGACGAACGGGGGGAACTGAAGCTTTCTTT. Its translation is CASSLAGRRTGGTEAFF.

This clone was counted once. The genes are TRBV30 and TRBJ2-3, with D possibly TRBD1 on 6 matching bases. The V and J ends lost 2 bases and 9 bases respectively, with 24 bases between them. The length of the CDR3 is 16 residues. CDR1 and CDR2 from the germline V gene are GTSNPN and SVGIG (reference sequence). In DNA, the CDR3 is TGTGCCTGGAGTCGAACAGGGAGACCACCACAGATAACGCAGTATTTT. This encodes CAWSRTGRPPQITQYF.

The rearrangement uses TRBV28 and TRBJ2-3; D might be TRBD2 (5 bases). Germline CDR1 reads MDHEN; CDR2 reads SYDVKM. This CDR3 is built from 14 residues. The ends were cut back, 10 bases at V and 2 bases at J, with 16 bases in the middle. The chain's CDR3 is CATSRTPTTDTQYF. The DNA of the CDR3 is TGTGCCACATCCCGGACTCCAACCACAGATACGCAGTATTTT.

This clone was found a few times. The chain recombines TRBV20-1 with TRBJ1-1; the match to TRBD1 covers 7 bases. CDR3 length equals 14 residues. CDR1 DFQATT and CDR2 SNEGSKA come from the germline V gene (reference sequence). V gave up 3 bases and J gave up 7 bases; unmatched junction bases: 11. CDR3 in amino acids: CSASIPGQIIEAFF. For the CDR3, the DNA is TGCAGTGCTAGTATACCGGGACAGATAATTGAAGCTTTCTTT.

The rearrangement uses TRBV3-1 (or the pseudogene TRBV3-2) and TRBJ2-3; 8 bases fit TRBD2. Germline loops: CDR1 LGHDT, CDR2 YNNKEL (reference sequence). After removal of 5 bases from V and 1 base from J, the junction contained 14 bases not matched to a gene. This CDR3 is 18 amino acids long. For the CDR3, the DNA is TGTGCCAGCAGCAGGAGGGCGGGGACTAGGATGGGCACAGATACGCAGTATTTT. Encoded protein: CASSRRAGTRMGTDTQYF.

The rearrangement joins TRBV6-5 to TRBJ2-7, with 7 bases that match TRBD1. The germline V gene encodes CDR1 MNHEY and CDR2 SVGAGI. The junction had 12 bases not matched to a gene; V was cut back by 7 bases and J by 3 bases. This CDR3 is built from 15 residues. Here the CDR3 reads CASKVFGTVHYEQYF. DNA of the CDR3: TGTGCCAGCAAAGTGTTCGGGACAGTCCACTACGAGCAGTACTTC.

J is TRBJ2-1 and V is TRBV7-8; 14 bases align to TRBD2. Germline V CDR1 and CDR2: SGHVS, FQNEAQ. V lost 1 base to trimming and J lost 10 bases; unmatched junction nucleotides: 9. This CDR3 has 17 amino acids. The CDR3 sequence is CASSLGAGTSGGREQFF. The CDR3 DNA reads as TGTGCCAGCAGCTTAGGGGCCGGGACTAGCGGGGGCAGGGAGCAGTTCTTC. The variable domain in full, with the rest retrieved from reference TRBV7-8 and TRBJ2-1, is GAGVSQSPRYKVAKRGQDVALRCDPISGHVSLFWYQQALGQGPEFLTYFQNEAQLDKSGLPSDRFFAERPEGSVSTLKIQRTQQEDSAVYLCASSLGAGTSGGREQFFGPGTRLTVL.

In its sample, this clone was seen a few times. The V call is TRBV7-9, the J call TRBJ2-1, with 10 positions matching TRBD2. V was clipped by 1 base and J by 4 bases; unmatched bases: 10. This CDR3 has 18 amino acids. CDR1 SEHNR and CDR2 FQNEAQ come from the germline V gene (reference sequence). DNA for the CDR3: TGTGCCAGCAGCTTAGGGAGGACTGGGACTAGCGCTTACAATGAGCAGTTCTTC. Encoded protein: CASSLGRTGTSAYNEQFF.

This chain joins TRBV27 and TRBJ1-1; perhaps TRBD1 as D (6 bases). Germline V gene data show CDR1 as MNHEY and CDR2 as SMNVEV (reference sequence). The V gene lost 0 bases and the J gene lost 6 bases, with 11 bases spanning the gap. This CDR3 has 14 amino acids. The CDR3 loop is CASSLSAGGSEAFF. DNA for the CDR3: TGTGCCAGCAGTTTATCTGCGGGGGGCTCTGAAGCTTTCTTT.

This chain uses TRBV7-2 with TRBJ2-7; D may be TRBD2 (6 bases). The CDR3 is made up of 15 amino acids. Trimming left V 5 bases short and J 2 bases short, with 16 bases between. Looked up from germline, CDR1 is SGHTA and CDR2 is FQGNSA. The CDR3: CASSLTGTATYEQYF. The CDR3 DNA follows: TGTGCCAGCAGCCTCACCGGGACTGCCACCTACGAGCAGTACTTC.

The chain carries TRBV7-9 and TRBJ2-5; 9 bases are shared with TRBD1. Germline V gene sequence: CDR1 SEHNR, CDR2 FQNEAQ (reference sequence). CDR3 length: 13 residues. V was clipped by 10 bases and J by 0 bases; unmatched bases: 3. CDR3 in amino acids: CATGTGNQETQYF. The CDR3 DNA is TGTGCCACCGGGACAGGGAACCAAGAGACCCAGTACTTC.

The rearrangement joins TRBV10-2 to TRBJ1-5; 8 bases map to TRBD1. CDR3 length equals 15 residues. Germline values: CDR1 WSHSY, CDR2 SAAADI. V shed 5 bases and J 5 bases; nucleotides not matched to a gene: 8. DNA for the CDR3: TGCGCCAGCAGTAACGAACAGGGGGTAGATCAGCCCCAGCATTTT. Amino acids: CASSNEQGVDQPQHF.

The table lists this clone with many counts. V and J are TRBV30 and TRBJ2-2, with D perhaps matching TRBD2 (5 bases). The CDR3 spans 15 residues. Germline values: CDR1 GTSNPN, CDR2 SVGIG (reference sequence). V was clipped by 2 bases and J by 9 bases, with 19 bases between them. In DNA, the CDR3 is TGTGCCTGGAGTCCCGGCGGGCGAAGCGTTTGGGAGCTGTTTTTT. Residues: CAWSPGGRSVWELFF.

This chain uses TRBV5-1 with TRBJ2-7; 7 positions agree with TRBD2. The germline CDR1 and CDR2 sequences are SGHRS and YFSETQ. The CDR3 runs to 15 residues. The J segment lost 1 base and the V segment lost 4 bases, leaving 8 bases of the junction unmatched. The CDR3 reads CASSPRVGGSYEQYF. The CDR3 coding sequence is TGCGCCAGCAGCCCCCGGGTGGGGGGGTCCTACGAGCAGTACTTC. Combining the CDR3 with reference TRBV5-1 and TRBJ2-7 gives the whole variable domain KAGVTQTPRYLIKTRGQQVTLSCSPISGHRSVSWYQQTPGQGLQFLFEYFSETQRNKGNFPGRFSGRQFSNSRSEMNVSTLELGDSALYLCASSPRVGGSYEQYFGPGTRLTVT.

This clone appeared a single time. CDR3 DNA: TGTGCCAGCAGCGTTAGCGGGGGGCCCTACAATGAGCAGTTCTTC. Amino acids: CASSVSGGPYNEQFF. The rearrangement joins TRBV7-3 to TRBJ2-1, with 10 bases lining up with TRBD2. The ends lost 5 bases at V and 2 bases at J; junction bases unmatched: 3. CDR1 and CDR2 from the germline V gene are SGHTA and FQGTGA. The CDR3 runs to 15 residues.

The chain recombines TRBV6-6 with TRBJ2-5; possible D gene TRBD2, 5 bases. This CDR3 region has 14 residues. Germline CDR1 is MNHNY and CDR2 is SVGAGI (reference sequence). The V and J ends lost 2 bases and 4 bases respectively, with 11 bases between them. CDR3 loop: CASSYVRAGETQYF. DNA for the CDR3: TGTGCCAGCAGTTACGTAAGGGCGGGAGAGACCCAGTACTTC.

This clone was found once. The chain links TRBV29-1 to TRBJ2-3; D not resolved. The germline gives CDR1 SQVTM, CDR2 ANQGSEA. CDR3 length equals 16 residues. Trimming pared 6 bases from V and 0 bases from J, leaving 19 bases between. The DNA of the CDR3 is TGCAGCGTCGAGGCCTCCGGGTTTACTAGCACAGATACGCAGTATTTT. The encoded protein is CSVEASGFTSTDTQYF.

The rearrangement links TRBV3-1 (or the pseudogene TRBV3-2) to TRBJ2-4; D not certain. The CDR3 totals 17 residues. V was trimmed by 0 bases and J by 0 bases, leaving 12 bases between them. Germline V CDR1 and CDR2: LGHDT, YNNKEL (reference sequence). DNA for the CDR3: TGTGCCAGCAGCCAAGATCTGACTTTACTAGCCAAAAACATTCAGTACTTC. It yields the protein CASSQDLTLLAKNIQYF.

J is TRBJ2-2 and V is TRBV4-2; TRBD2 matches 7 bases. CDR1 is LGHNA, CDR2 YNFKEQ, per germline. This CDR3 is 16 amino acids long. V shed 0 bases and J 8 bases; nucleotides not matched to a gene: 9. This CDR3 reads CASSQELGRLGGELFF. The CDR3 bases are TGTGCCAGCAGCCAAGAACTCGGGAGGTTAGGAGGGGAGCTGTTTTTT.

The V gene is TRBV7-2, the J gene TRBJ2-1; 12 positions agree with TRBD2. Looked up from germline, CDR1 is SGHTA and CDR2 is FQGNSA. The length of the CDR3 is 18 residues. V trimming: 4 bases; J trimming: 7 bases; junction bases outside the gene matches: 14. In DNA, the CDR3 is TGTGCCAGCAGCTCGACGACACTAGCGGGGGGTGTCGCAAATGAGCAGTTCTTC. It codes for CASSSTTLAGGVANEQFF.

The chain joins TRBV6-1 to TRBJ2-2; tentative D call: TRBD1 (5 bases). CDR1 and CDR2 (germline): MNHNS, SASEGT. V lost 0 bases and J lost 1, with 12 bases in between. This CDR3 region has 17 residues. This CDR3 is CASSEAFGHLNTGELFF. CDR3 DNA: TGTGCCAGCAGTGAAGCATTCGGACACCTGAACACCGGGGAGCTGTTTTTT.

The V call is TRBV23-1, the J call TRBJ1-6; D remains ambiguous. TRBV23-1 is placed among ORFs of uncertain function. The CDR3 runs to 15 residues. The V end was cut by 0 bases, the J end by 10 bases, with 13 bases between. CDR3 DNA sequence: TGCGCCAGCAGTCAATCACGAGGGAACCCATCACCCCTCCACTTT. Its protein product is CASSQSRGNPSPLHF.

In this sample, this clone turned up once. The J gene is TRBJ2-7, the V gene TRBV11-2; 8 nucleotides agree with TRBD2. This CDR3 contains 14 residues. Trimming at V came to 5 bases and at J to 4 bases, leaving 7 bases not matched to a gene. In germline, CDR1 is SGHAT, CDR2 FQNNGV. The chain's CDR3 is CASSLFGRAYEQYF. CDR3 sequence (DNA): TGTGCCAGCAGCCTTTTCGGGAGGGCTTACGAGCAGTACTTC.

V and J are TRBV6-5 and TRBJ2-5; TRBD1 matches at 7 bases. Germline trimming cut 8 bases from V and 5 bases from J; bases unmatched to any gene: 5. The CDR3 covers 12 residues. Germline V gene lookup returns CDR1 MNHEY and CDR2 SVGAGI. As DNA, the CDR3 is TGTGCCAGCGGCCCAGGGGGTGAGACCCAGTACTTC. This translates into CASGPGGETQYF.

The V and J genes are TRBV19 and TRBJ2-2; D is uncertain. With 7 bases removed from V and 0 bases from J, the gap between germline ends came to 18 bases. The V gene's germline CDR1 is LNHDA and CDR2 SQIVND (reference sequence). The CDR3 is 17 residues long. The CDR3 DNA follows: TGTGCCAGTACCCAGCGAAGTCCCGACGCGAACACCGGGGAGCTGTTTTTT. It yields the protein CASTQRSPDANTGELFF.

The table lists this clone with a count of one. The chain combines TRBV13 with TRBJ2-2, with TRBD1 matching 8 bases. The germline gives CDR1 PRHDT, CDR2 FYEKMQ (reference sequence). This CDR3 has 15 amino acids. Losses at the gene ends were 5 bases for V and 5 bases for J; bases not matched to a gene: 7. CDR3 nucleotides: TGTGCCAGCAGCAACCTCCGACAGGGGACCGGGGAGCTGTTTTTT. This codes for CASSNLRQGTGELFF.

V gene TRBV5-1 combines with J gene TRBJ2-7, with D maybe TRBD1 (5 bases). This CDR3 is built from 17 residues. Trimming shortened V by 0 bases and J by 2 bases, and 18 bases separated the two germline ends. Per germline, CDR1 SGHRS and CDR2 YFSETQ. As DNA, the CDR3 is TGCGCCAGCAGCTTGGCCTACCGACAGTCCCTAGCCTACGAGCAGTACTTC. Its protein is CASSLAYRQSLAYEQYF.

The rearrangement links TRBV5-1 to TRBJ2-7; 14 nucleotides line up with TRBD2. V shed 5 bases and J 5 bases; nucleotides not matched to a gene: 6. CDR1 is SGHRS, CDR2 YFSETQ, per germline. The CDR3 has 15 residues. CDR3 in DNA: TGCGCCAGCAGGGAGGGACTAGCGGGGGTCGACGAGCAGTACTTC. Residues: CASREGLAGVDEQYF.